This TCR beta chain was retrieved from a study of T cell changes during pregnancy in multiple sclerosis. This clone was observed a single time. Assay: immunoSEQ multiplex PCR; the TCRdb copy retains only in-frame clones and omits some. In the table there are 91,000 or so clones, approximately 92% of which are singletons. Sample: peripheral blood, taken after pregnancy. The receptor was isolated from a female donor with multiple sclerosis, enrolled in a pregnancy study.

In DNA form, the CDR3 reads TGTGCCAGCAGCTCCGGGACTAGCGGACGCACAGATACGCAGTATTTT. This encodes CASSSGTSGRTDTQYF. The rearrangement joins TRBV5-4 to TRBJ2-3; TRBD2 matches 11 bases. Trimming removed 3 bases from V and 1 base from J; junction bases left unmatched: 4. This CDR3 contains 16 residues. Germline lookup yields CDR1 SGHNT and CDR2 YYREEE (reference sequence).